These 24 T cell receptor beta chains share one sample of origin, sequenced in a study of T cells expressing NK-cell markers (TCRdb year 2020). The method was 5' RACE. TCRdb names Illumina HiSeq 2000 as the instrument used. TCRdb reanalyzed the reads, keeping one entry per CDR3 protein sequence and omitting DNA. The sample has around 380,000 distinct CDR3 sequences on record. Of the sample, around 11% falls within the top ten clones. The sequencing sample was made of blood T cells: a sorted CD56 or NKG2C T cell subset, CD4+ or CD8+ T cells, or bulk PBMC T cells (not recorded which). The source is a woman aged 50 to 65 in good health. Donor details come from another sample of the same person, matched by shared clones.

The chain joins TRBV6-4 to TRBJ2-1. Per germline, CDR1 MRHNA and CDR2 SNTAGT. The CDR3 consists of 14 residues. CDR3 residues: CASSDSYGDNEQFF.

The chain carries TRBV1 and TRBJ2-5. TRBV1 is marked as a pseudogene. The CDR3 has 16 residues. This CDR3 reads CTSSHCSSWDPETQYF.

This rearrangement joins TRBV27 to TRBJ1-5. This CDR3 contains 15 residues. Germline V CDR1 and CDR2: MNHEY, SMNVEV (reference sequence). The CDR3 protein is CASSLEARPNQPQHF.

CDR3 loop: CASSYTGTYEQYF. The V gene is TRBV11-1, the J gene TRBJ2-7; TCRdb calls TRBD1, which cannot be checked without DNA. Germline-derived CDR1 and CDR2 are SGHAT and FQDESV (reference sequence). The CDR3 runs 13 residues.

This chain uses TRBV10-3 with TRBJ2-3; absent DNA, TCRdb's TRBD2 call cannot be checked. CDR1 is ENHRY, CDR2 SYGVKD, per germline. The CDR3 consists of 14 residues. The CDR3 is CAITPAESTDTQYF.

This sequence joins TRBV11-3 and TRBJ2-7; TCRdb gives TRBD1 as the D gene, but with no DNA this cannot be confirmed. The CDR3 loop spans 15 amino acids. Germline CDR1 and CDR2: SGHNT and YENEEA. CDR3 sequence: CASSSGRVNTYEQYF.

The chain employs TRBV18 and TRBJ2-7; the TRBD1 assignment by TCRdb is unverifiable without DNA. CDR1 KGHSH and CDR2 LQKENI come from the germline V gene. The CDR3 consists of 15 residues. CDR3 amino acids: CASSPLQGARDEQYF.

V gene TRBV20-1 combines with J gene TRBJ2-7; TCRdb gives TRBD1 as the D gene, but with no DNA this cannot be confirmed. The CDR3 has 17 residues. From germline, CDR1 is DFQATT and CDR2 SNEGSKA (reference sequence). The CDR3 here is CSARARSPGQLIYEQYF.

This chain links TRBV18 with TRBJ2-5. The CDR3 sequence is 16 residues long. Per germline, CDR1 KGHSH and CDR2 LQKENI. The CDR3 reads CASSPRGTPTKETQYF.

The V gene is TRBV6-5, the J gene TRBJ2-7. The CDR3 extends over 14 amino acids. Germline V CDR1 and CDR2: MNHEY, SVGAGI. CDR3 protein: CASSLKPQSNEQYF.

V and J are TRBV11-1 and TRBJ1-1; TCRdb proposes TRBD1, but this gene call is untestable without DNA. Germline V gene data show CDR1 as SGHAT and CDR2 as FQDESV (reference sequence). The CDR3 covers 12 residues. Here the CDR3 reads CASSRQGPEAFF.

This sequence joins TRBV7-9 and TRBJ2-1; the TCRdb call, TRBD1, lacks DNA for checking. CDR1 SEHNR and CDR2 FQNEAQ come from the germline V gene (reference sequence). The CDR3 runs 15 residues. This chain's CDR3 is CASSGKTRGQNEQFF.

This sequence joins TRBV5-1 and TRBJ2-1; TCRdb names TRBD2, which stays unverified in the absence of DNA. Germline CDR1 SGHRS, CDR2 YFSETQ. The length of the CDR3 is 12 residues. The CDR3 loop is CASTLDGNEQFF.

The V and J genes are TRBV20-1 and TRBJ1-6; TCRdb's D call of TRBD1 is untestable without DNA. Germline CDR1 reads DFQATT; CDR2 reads SNEGSKA (reference sequence). This CDR3 is built from 15 residues. CDR3 residues: CSARVGQNANSPLHF.

The chain couples TRBV6-2 or TRBV6-3 to TRBJ1-1; TCRdb indicates TRBD1, and absent DNA this call remains unverified. Germline lookup yields CDR1 MNHEY and CDR2 SVGEGT. This CDR3 has 13 residues. The CDR3 protein is CASTHVGRTEAFF.

The V gene is TRBV5-1, the J gene TRBJ2-7. The germline gives CDR1 SGHRS, CDR2 YFSETQ. The CDR3 has 14 amino acids. The CDR3 here is CASSGKGATHEQYF.

This chain connects TRBV27 to TRBJ1-2; TCRdb designates TRBD1, a call that cannot be tested without DNA. The CDR3 loop spans 15 amino acids. The germline V gene has CDR1 MNHEY and CDR2 SMNVEV (reference sequence). CDR3 residues: CASSRADQGPYGYTF.

V usage is TRBV3-1 and J usage is TRBJ2-6. The CDR3 length is 16 residues. Germline V gene data show CDR1 as LGHDT and CDR2 as YNNKEL (reference sequence). This CDR3 is CASSQGGTSGANVLTF.

The rearrangement uses TRBV30 and TRBJ2-2; checking the TCRdb D call of TRBD1 is not possible without DNA. Germline V gene sequence: CDR1 GTSNPN, CDR2 SVGIG (reference sequence). The CDR3 has 15 residues. CDR3 region: CAWSVGVPGTGELFF.

The chain is built from TRBV7-2 and TRBJ2-3; TCRdb proposes TRBD1, but this gene call is untestable without DNA. Per germline, CDR1 SGHTA and CDR2 FQGNSA. The CDR3 spans 16 residues. The CDR3 reads CASSLRGTGTTDTQYF.

CDR3 sequence reads: CASSVGTGIGYEQYF. V and J are TRBV9 and TRBJ2-7; TCRdb calls TRBD1, which cannot be checked without DNA. The CDR3 spans 15 residues. Germline V gives CDR1 SGDLS, CDR2 YYNGEE.

The chain carries TRBV4-2 and TRBJ1-1. The length of the CDR3 is 13 residues. Germline CDR1 LGHNA, CDR2 YNFKEQ. CDR3 in amino acids: CASSQGPASEAFF.

The chain employs TRBV5-1 and TRBJ1-1; TCRdb proposes TRBD1, but this gene call is untestable without DNA. Per the germline V gene, CDR1 is SGHRS and CDR2 is YFSETQ. This CDR3 has 15 residues. The CDR3 here is CASSTLDRANTEAFF.

V usage is TRBV14 and J usage is TRBJ1-2; with no DNA, the TCRdb D assignment of TRBD1 cannot be verified. Germline V CDR1 and CDR2: SGHDN, FVKESK. CDR3 length: 17 amino acids. The CDR3 here is CASSQSTGRDKNYGYTF.